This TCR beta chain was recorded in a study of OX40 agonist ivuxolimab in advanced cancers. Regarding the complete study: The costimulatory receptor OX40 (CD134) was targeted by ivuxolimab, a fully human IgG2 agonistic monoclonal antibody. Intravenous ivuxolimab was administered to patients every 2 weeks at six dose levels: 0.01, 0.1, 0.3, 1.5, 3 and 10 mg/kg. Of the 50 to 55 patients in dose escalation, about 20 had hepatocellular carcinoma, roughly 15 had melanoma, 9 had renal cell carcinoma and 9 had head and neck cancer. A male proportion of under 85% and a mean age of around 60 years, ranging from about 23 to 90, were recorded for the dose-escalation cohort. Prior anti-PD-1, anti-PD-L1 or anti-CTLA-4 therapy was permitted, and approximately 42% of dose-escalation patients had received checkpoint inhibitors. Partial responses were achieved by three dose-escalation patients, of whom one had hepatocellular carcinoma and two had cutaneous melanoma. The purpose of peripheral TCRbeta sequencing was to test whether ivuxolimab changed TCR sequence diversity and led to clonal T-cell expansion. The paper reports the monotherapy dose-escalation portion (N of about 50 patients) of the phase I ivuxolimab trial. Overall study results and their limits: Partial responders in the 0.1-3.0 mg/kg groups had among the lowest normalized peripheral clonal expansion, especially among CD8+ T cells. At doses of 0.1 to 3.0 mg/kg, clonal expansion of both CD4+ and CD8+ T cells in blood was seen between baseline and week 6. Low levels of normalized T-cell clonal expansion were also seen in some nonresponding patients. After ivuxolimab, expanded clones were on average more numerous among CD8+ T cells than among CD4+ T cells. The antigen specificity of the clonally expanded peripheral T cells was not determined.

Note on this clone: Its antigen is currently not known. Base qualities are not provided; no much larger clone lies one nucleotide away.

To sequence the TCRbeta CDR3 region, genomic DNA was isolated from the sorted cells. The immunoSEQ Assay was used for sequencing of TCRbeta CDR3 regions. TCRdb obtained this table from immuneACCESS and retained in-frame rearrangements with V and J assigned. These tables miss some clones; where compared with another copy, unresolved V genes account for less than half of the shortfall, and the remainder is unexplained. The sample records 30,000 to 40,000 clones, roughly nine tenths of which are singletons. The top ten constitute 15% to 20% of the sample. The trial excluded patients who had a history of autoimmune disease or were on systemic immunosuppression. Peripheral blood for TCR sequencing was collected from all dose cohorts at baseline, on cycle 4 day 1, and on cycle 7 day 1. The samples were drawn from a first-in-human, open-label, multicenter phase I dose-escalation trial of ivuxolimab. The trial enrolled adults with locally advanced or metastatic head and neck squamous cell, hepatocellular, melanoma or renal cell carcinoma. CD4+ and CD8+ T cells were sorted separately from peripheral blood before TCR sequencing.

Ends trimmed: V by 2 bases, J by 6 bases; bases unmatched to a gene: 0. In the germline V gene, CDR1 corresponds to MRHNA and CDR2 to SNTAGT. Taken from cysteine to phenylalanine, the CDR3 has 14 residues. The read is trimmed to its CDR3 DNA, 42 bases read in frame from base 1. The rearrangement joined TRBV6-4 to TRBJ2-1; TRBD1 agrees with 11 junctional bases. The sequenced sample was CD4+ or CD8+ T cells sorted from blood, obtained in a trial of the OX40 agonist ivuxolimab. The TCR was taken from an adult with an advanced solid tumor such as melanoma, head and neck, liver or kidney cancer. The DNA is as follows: TGTGCCAGCAGTGACGGGACAGGGGGCAATGAGCAGTTCTTC. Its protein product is CASSDGTGGNEQFF.